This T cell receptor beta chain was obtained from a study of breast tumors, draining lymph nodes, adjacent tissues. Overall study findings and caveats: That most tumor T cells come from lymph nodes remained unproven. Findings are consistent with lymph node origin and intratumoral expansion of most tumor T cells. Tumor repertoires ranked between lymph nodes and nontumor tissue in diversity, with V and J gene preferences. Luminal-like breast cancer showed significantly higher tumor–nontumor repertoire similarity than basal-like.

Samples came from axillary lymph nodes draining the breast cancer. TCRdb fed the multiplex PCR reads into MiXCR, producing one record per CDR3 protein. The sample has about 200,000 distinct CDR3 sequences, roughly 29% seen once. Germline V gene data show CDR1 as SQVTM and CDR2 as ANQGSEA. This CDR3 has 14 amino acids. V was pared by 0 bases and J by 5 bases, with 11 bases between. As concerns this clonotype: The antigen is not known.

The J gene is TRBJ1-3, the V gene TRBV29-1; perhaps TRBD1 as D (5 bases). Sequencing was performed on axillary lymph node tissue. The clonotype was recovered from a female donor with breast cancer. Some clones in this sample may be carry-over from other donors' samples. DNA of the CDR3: TGCAGCGTTGAAGACGAAGGGGCCAGAAACACCATATATTTT. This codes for CSVEDEGARNTIYF.